The 22 T cell receptor beta chains below all came from one sample that was sequenced in a study of CD8 T cells in ankylosing spondylitis (dated by TCRdb to 2016 to 2017). Receptors were amplified or captured by 5' RACE. Sequencing was carried out with an Illumina HiSeq 2500. TCRdb reprocessed the public reads (quality trimming at Q25 with fastp, clone calling with MiXCR) and kept in-frame beta chains. One record per CDR3 amino acid sequence lists the most common genes and DNA. The sample yields about 260,000 distinct CDR3 sequences; 20% to 30% were counted once. Of the sample, around 0.64% is held by the ten largest clones. The source material was blood, either unsorted or a sorted T cell fraction (not recorded which). Source of these receptors: a male donor with ankylosing spondylitis or in good health (not recorded which).

This clonotype was recorded a few times. The chain combines TRBV29-1 with TRBJ2-1; D may correspond to TRBD1 or TRBD2 (5 bases each). V was shortened by 2 bases and J by 7 bases, with 18 bases between the two germline ends. Per germline, CDR1 SQVTM and CDR2 ANQGSEA. This CDR3 has 15 amino acids. Written as DNA, the CDR3 is TGCAGCGTTGAACCTCGGGGCAGGTTTTCTAATGAGCAGTTCTTC. Protein product: CSVEPRGRFSNEQFF.

This clonotype came up once. The chain joins TRBV21-1 to TRBJ2-2; the tabulated D call, TRBD2, remains unverified against the DNA. TRBV21-1 is a pseudogene. The CDR3 has 17 residues. The CDR3 loop reads CASSKEASGANTGELFF. For the CDR3, the DNA is TGTGCCAGCAGCAAAGAGGCTAGCGGGGCCAACACCGGGGAGCTGTTTTTT.

In this sample, this clonotype turned up many times. V gene TRBV12-3 or TRBV12-4 combines with J gene TRBJ2-2, with D possibly matching TRBD1 (6 bases). The CDR3 loop spans 15 amino acids. V was trimmed by 6 bases and J by 2 bases, leaving 13 bases between them. CDR3 DNA sequence: TGTGCCAGCAGCCCCAGGACAGCAAACACCGGGGAGCTGTTTTTT. Protein sequence: CASSPRTANTGELFF.

The chain recombines TRBV20-1 with TRBJ2-1; 8 bases are shared with TRBD2. V was clipped by 4 bases and J by 5 bases; unmatched bases: 4. The germline gives CDR1 DFQATT, CDR2 SNEGSKA (reference sequence). The CDR3 has 13 residues. This chain's CDR3 is CSAIAGLHNEQFF. The DNA for the CDR3 is TGCAGTGCTATAGCGGGGTTACACAATGAGCAGTTCTTC.

The table lists this clonotype with many counts. The chain has TRBV28 and TRBJ2-3, with 7 positions matching TRBD1. The CDR3 has 16 residues. CDR1 and CDR2 from the germline V gene are MDHEN and SYDVKM. V trimming: 6 bases; J trimming: 0 bases; junction bases outside the gene matches: 9. The CDR3 DNA follows: TGTGCCAGCAGAACCCCAGACAGGGTTAGCACAGATACGCAGTATTTT. This codes for CASRTPDRVSTDTQYF.

The sample holds many counts of this clonotype. The chain couples TRBV28 to TRBJ1-1; 7 nucleotides align to TRBD1. Per germline, CDR1 MDHEN and CDR2 SYDVKM. CDR3 length: 16 amino acids. V shed 5 bases and J 7 bases; nucleotides not matched to a gene: 16. In nucleotides, the CDR3 is TGTGCCAGCAGTCCTCGCCCAGGGGGACAGACCTTTGAAGCTTTCTTT. Residues: CASSPRPGGQTFEAFF.

The CDR3 protein is CASSFGQTDTQYF. The CDR3, as DNA: TGTGCCAGCAGTTTCGGTCAGACAGATACGCAGTATTTT. This chain connects TRBV12-3 or TRBV12-4 to TRBJ2-3; D gene uncertain. This CDR3 is built from 13 residues. Trimming left V 3 bases short and J 3 bases short, with 7 bases between.

The table lists this clonotype with a few counts. The chain joins TRBV20-1 to TRBJ2-2; D ambiguous. Germline CDR1 DFQATT, CDR2 SNEGSKA (reference sequence). Trimming removed 3 bases from V and 4 bases from J, with 9 bases in between. The CDR3 contains 13 residues. As DNA, the CDR3 is TGCAGTGCTAGCGGCAGACTCACCGGGGAGCTGTTTTTT. Translating gives CSASGRLTGELFF.

This clonotype was seen a handful of times. The gene calls are TRBV20-1 and TRBJ1-2, with 9 bases that match TRBD1. This CDR3 has 12 residues. The germline CDR1 and CDR2 sequences are DFQATT and SNEGSKA (reference sequence). V was clipped by 6 bases and J by 6 bases; unmatched bases: 5. The CDR3 DNA sequence: TGCAGTGCCCCGAGGACAGGGGATGGCTACACCTTC. Translation gives CSAPRTGDGYTF.

This clonotype has more than one count but fewer than ten. V usage is TRBV7-9 and J usage is TRBJ1-5; perhaps TRBD1 as D (6 bases). The V gene lost 5 bases and the J gene lost 7 bases, with 15 bases spanning the gap. Germline V lookup: CDR1 SEHNR, CDR2 FQNEAQ (reference sequence). The CDR3 length is 14 residues. This chain's CDR3 is CASSPSGAGQPQHF. DNA of the CDR3: TGTGCCAGCAGCCCGTCGGGGGCCGGGCAGCCCCAGCATTTT.

The chain couples TRBV11-2 to TRBJ2-7, with TRBD1 as a possible D gene (5 bases). V dropped 2 bases and J dropped 1 base, with 12 bases sitting between them. The V gene's germline CDR1 is SGHAT and CDR2 FQNNGV. There are 15 residues in the CDR3. CDR3 DNA: TGTGCCAGCAGCTTATATTCCCCAGGGTCCTACGAGCAGTACTTC. The encoded protein is CASSLYSPGSYEQYF.

This clonotype was observed many times. The chain joins TRBV3-1 to TRBJ2-1; D may be TRBD1 or TRBD2 (6 bases each). Germline lookup yields CDR1 LGHDT and CDR2 YNNKEL (reference sequence). CDR3 length: 17 residues. V lost 1 base, J lost 9 bases, and 22 bases lay in between. CDR3 protein: CASSQGTGAGPGSEQFF. The CDR3 nucleotides read TGTGCCAGCAGCCAAGGGACGGGGGCGGGTCCTGGGAGTGAGCAGTTCTTC.

This chain links TRBV5-6 with TRBJ2-3; D is possibly TRBD1 (6 bases). CDR1 is SGHDT, CDR2 YYEEEE, per germline. Trimming cost V 3 bases and J 2 bases, with 13 bases left between them. This CDR3 is 15 amino acids long. The CDR3 region has the DNA TGTGCCAGCAGCTCGGGGACACAGACCACAGATACGCAGTATTTT. Protein: CASSSGTQTTDTQYF.

This clonotype was observed a few times. The genes are TRBV6-1 and TRBJ2-2; 7 positions match TRBD2. The CDR3 extends over 15 amino acids. The germline gives CDR1 MNHNS, CDR2 SASEGT. V was pared by 6 bases and J by 3 bases, with 7 bases of the junction left unmatched. The CDR3 region is CASRPLADYTGELFF. CDR3 bases: TGTGCCAGCAGGCCCCTAGCGGACTACACCGGGGAGCTGTTTTTT.

This clonotype came up many times. The chain carries TRBV29-1 and TRBJ1-4; 7 positions agree with TRBD1. The CDR3 runs to 13 residues. With V trimmed by 5 bases and J by 6 bases, 6 bases remained unmatched. The germline V gene encodes CDR1 SQVTM and CDR2 ANQGSEA. The CDR3 coding sequence is TGCAGCGTTAAAGGGGGCCGGGATGAAAAACTGTTTTTT. This codes for CSVKGGRDEKLFF.

This clonotype was picked up many times. J is TRBJ2-1 and V is TRBV5-1, with D perhaps TRBD2 (6 bases). Germline loops: CDR1 SGHRS, CDR2 YFSETQ. The length of the CDR3 is 15 residues. Trimming pared 4 bases from V and 0 bases from J, leaving 11 bases between. The CDR3 region has the DNA TGCGCCAGCAGCCACGGGACTCTCTCCTACAATGAGCAGTTCTTC. This gives the protein CASSHGTLSYNEQFF.

There are many counts of this clonotype. V and J are TRBV12-3 or TRBV12-4 and TRBJ2-5, with 7 bases aligning to TRBD2. The V segment lost 4 bases and the J segment 5 bases; nucleotides outside the gene matches: 4. The CDR3 is 13 amino acids. CDR3 bases: TGTGCCAGCAGTTGGGGGGGTCGGGAGACCCAGTACTTC. Protein sequence: CASSWGGRETQYF.

This clonotype occurred many times. CDR3 residues: CSANLVGYEQYF. CDR3 coding DNA: TGCAGTGCTAATCTGGTCGGTTACGAGCAGTACTTC. The chain recombines TRBV20-1 with TRBJ2-7, with D unclear. Germline V gives CDR1 DFQATT, CDR2 SNEGSKA (reference sequence). This CDR3 has 12 residues. V dropped 4 bases and J dropped 4 bases, with 11 bases sitting between them.

The chain couples TRBV7-9 to TRBJ2-7, with 10 bases aligning to TRBD2. J gave up 0 bases and V 5 bases, and 4 bases lay outside the gene matches. The CDR3 has 15 amino acids. Germline V gene lookup returns CDR1 SEHNR and CDR2 FQNEAQ (reference sequence). The CDR3 DNA sequence: TGTGCCAGCAGCCTTAGCGGGGGGCCCTCCTACGAGCAGTACTTC. This encodes CASSLSGGPSYEQYF.

At least ten counts were recorded for this clonotype. The chain carries TRBV9 and TRBJ2-3; perhaps TRBD1 as D (5 bases). This CDR3 spans 13 amino acids. CDR1 is SGDLS, CDR2 YYNGEE, per germline. V lost 0 bases and J 3 bases, leaving 5 bases between the germline ends. CDR3 coding DNA: TGTGCCAGCAGCGTAGACAGGACAGATACGCAGTATTTT. Translation: CASSVDRTDTQYF.

This clonotype turned up a few times. The J gene is TRBJ1-1, the V gene TRBV6-5, with a possible D match to TRBD1 (5 bases). The CDR3 spans 16 residues. V lost 0 bases and J lost 12, with 23 bases in between. The germline CDR1 and CDR2 sequences are MNHEY and SVGAGI. CDR3 in amino acids: CASSYSTGTPMMMPFF. In nucleotides, the CDR3 is TGTGCCAGCAGTTACTCGACGGGGACCCCCATGATGATGCCTTTCTTT.

The J gene is TRBJ2-1, the V gene TRBV9; D remains ambiguous. V shed 1 base and J shed 0 bases, with 14 bases lying between them. Germline assignment: CDR1 SGDLS and CDR2 YYNGEE. The CDR3 extends over 17 amino acids. The CDR3, as DNA: TGTGCCAGCAGCGTACGTTCGGGTAGGAACTCCTACAATGAGCAGTTCTTC. This translates into CASSVRSGRNSYNEQFF.